This TCR beta chain was recorded in a study of blood T cell repertoires in COVID-19. Clones were read by immunoSEQ multiplex PCR, and TCRdb kept only the in-frame ones, dropping some. The table lists about 200,000 clones, about 76% of them singletons. Trimming took 4 bases from V and 2 from J; bases not matched to a gene: 2. Germline V gene lookup returns CDR1 SGHRS and CDR2 YFSETQ. The length of the CDR3 is 13 residues. The sequencing input was peripheral blood. The sequence derives from a middle-aged woman with COVID-19, enrolled during active disease. The V gene is TRBV5-1, the J gene TRBJ2-7, with 8 bases aligning to TRBD1. DNA for the CDR3: TGCGCCAGCAGCGGGACAGGTACCTACGAGCAGTACTTC. Translated, it gives CASSGTGTYEQYF.